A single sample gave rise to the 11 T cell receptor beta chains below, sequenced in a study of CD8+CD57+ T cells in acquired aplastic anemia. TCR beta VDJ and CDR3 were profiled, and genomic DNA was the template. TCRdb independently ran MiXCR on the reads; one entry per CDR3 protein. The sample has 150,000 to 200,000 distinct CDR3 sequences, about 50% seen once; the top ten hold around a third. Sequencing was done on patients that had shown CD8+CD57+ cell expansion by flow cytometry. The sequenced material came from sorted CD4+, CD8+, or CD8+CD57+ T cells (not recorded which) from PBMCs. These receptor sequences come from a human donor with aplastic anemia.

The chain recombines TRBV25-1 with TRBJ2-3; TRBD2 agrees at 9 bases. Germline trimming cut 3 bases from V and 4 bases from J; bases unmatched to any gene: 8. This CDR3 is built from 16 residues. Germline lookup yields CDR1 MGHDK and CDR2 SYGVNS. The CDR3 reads CASSEPSAGGADTQYF. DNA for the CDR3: TGTGCCAGCAGTGAGCCCTCGGCGGGAGGGGCAGATACGCAGTATTTT.

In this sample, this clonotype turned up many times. CDR3 sequence reads: CATGFGHRDNEQFF. The CDR3 nucleotides read TGTGCCACGGGCTTCGGGCACCGAGACAATGAGCAGTTCTTC. The rearrangement uses TRBV24-1 and TRBJ2-1; D uncertain. The CDR3 has 14 amino acids. In germline, CDR1 is KGHDR, CDR2 SFDVKD. The germline V and J ends were trimmed by 10 bases and 5 bases, with 17 bases remaining between them.

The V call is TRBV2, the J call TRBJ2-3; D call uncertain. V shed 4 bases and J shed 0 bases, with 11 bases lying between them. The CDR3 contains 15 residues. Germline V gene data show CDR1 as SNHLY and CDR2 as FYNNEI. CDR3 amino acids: CASSVSQTSTDTQYF. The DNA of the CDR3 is TGTGCCAGCAGTGTTTCCCAGACTAGCACAGATACGCAGTATTTT.

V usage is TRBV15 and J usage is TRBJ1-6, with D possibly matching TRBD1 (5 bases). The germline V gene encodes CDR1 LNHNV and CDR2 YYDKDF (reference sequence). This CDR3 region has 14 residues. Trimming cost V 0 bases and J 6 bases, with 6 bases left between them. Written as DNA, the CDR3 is TGTGCCACCAGCAGAGATGGGGGTAATTCACCCCTCCACTTT. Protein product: CATSRDGGNSPLHF.

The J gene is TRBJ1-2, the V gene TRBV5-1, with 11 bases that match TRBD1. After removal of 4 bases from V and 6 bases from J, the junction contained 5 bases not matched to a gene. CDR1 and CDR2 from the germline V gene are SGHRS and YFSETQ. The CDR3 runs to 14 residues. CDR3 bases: TGCGCCAGCAGCCTGGACAGGGGGCGCGATGGCTACACCTTC. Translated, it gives CASSLDRGRDGYTF.

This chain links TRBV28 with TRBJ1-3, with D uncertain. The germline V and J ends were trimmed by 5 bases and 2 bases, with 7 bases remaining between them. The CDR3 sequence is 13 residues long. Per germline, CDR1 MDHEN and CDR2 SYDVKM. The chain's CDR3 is CASSTAPGNTIYF. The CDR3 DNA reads TGTGCCAGCAGTACCGCGCCTGGAAACACCATATATTTT. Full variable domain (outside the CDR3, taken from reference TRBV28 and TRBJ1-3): DVKVTQSSRYLVKRTGEKVFLECVQDMDHENMFWYRQDPGLGLRLIYFSYDVKMKEKGDIPEGYSVSREKKERFSLILESASTNQTSMYLCASSTAPGNTIYFGEGSWLTVV.

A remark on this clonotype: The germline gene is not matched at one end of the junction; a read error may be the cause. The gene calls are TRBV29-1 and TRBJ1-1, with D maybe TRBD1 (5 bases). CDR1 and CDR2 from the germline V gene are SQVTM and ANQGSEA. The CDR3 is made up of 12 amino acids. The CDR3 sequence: CSAESGKTEAFF. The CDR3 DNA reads TGCAGCGCTGAATCAGGGAAAACTGAAGCTTTCTTT.

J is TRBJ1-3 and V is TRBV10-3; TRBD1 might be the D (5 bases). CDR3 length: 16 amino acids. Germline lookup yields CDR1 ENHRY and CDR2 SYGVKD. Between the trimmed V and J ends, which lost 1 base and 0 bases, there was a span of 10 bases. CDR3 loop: CAISEWGRTSGNTIYF. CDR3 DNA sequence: TGTGCCATCAGTGAGTGGGGACGGACCTCTGGAAACACCATATATTTT.

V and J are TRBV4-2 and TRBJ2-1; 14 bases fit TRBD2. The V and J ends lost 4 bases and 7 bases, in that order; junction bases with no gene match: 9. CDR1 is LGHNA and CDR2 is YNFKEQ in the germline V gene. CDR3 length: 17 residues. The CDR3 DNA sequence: TGTGCCAGCAGCCCGGGACTAGCGGGGGCTACGGGGAATGAGCAGTTCTTC. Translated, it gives CASSPGLAGATGNEQFF.

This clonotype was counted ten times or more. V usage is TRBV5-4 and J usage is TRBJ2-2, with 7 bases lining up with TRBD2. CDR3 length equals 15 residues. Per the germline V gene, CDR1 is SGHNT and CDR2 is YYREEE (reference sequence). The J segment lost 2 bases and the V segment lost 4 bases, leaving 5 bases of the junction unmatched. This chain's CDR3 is CASSTSEHNTGELFF. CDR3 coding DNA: TGTGCCAGCAGCACTAGCGAGCATAACACCGGGGAGCTGTTTTTT.

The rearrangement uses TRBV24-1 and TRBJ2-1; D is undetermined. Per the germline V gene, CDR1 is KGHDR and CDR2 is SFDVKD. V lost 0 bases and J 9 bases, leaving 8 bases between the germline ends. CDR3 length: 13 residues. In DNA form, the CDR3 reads TGTGCCACCAGTGATTTGGTTAGCCGTGAGCAGTTCTTC. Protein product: CATSDLVSREQFF.